Described below is a single T cell receptor (beta chain) sequence and its context. This clone was recorded once. Its cognate antigen has yet to be identified. A junction boundary mismatches the germline segment, possibly from a read error. The record originates from a study of a mutant IDH1 vaccine in newly diagnosed glioma (dated by TCRdb to about 2021). At the level of the whole study: Across visits V03 through V10, patients got a total of eight vaccinations, given in weeks 1, 3, 5, 7, 11, 15, 19 and 23. In the chemotherapy-containing groups, vaccination started alongside temozolomide cycles, whereas in patients who had radiotherapy alone it started 4-6 weeks after radiotherapy. The approximately 32 treated patients were approximately 62% male and around 40% female, with a mean age of around 40 years. Before enrollment, patients had received standard therapy of radiotherapy alone, temozolomide alone, or radiochemotherapy with temozolomide; most received the combination. Six visits were used for peripheral blood collection: V03 (baseline), V05, V07, V10, V12 and V13. For exploratory analyses, longitudinal TCRB deep sequencing was carried out in under 30 treated patients wherever samples were available.

What the time point label conveys for this sample: week 23, last vaccination. Each vaccine dose was 300 ug of a 20-mer mutant IDH1 peptide in Montanide, given subcutaneously with topical imiquimod. Donors had newly diagnosed WHO grade 3 or 4 IDH1-mutant astrocytomas with loss of nuclear ATRX. The samples were drawn from NOA16, a multicentre, single-arm, open-label phase I trial in Germany that tested a mutant IDH1 peptide vaccine in humans for the first time. Genomic DNA for TCRB sequencing was isolated from EDTA blood with the DNeasy Blood and Tissue Kit. Summary of the overall study and its limitations: Selection of PBMC samples for TCRB deep sequencing was based on availability. No apparent relationship was observed between pseudoprogression and alterations in the top peripheral T cell clonotypes detected by TCRB sequencing. Vaccine-induced immune responses across multiple MHC alleles were detected in about 92% of patients. It was noted by the authors that analyses of patient blood samples could not be reproduced owing to sample limitations.

From a lookup of the germline V gene (reference sequence), CDR1 and CDR2 are SSHAT and FNYEAQ. Counted from cysteine to phenylalanine, this CDR3 has 16 amino acids. This entry keeps only the CDR3 DNA: 48 bases, framed from base 1. Libraries were made using the immunoSEQ multiplex PCR assay. The hsTCRB Kit was used according to the manufacturer's protocol to amplify rearranged TCR beta chain sequences. An Illumina MiSeq was used to sequence the TCRB libraries. The paper's processing steps were these. Demultiplexing, trimming and gene mapping were performed with the kit vendor's proprietary platform. As stored in TCRdb, this immuneACCESS dataset retains in-frame rearrangements with V and J assigned. A fraction of the clones does not appear; measured against another copy, unresolved V genes explain less than half of the discrepancy, and the remainder lacks a known reason. Clone size and V and J calls were adopted from that table, with D and trimming inferred from the DNA. In all, the sample holds tens of thousands of clones, and about four fifths of those were seen once. The ten largest clonotypes hold roughly 6% of the sample.

This clonotype was obtained from a man aged 40-49 years with glioma. The receptor chain draws on TRBV7-7 and TRBJ1-2; 9 central nucleotides agree with TRBD1. The source was PBMCs, collected from a glioma patient whose treatment included an IDH1 peptide vaccine. The bases read TGTGCTAGCAGCTTAGCCTCCGGGACAGGGTGGCATGGCTACACCTTC. Its coded protein is CASSLASGTGWHGYTF.